A selection of T cell receptor beta chains follows, all from one sample in a study of human T cells and chemical hapten exposure. Each CDR3 protein is one row after TCRdb ran MiXCR on the RACE reads. The sample consists of some 57,000 distinct CDR3 sequences, about a tenth of them appearing once. Material: whole blood, obtained in connection with sensitization to the hapten diphenylcyclopropenone (DPC). The receptors here all came from a woman aged 50 to 60 with alopecia areata. Some clones in this sample may be carry-over from other donors' samples. Both conserved end residues are part of each CDR3. A D gene is named only where the DNA matches it firmly. Only part of the rows carry a size: once, few, many, or a class if the clone is expanded.

V gene	CDR3 length	clone size	D gene	J gene	CDR3 DNA	CDR3 protein
TRBV9	13	.	.	TRBJ2-2	TGTGCCAGCAGCGTAATCCGCACCGGGGAGCTGTTTTTT	CASSVIRTGELFF
TRBV6-5	17	few	TRBD1	TRBJ1-1	TGTGCCAGCAGTCCACGGACAGGTTGGGTTACGAACACTGAAGCTTTCTTT	CASSPRTGWVTNTEAFF
TRBV5-6	15	many	.	TRBJ1-5	TGTGCCAGCAGCTTAGCCGGGTCAGGCAATCAGCCCCAGCATTTT	CASSLAGSGNQPQHF
TRBV5-4	15	many	.	TRBJ1-4	TGTGCCAGCAGCTTGGGAAGGGGAGAGGACGAAAAACTGTTTTTT	CASSLGRGEDEKLFF
TRBV20-1	12	.	.	TRBJ2-7	TGCAGTGCTTGGCGGAGCTCCTACGAGCAGTACTTC	CSAWRSSYEQYF
TRBV7-6	17	.	TRBD2	TRBJ2-3	TGTGCCAGCAGCTTAGCGGGGACTAGCGGGAGCGCAGATACGCAGTATTTT	CASSLAGTSGSADTQYF
TRBV20-1	15	.	.	TRBJ2-3	TGCAGTGCCCCGTCGGCCATTCTTGCCACAGATACGCAGTATTTT	CSAPSAILATDTQYF
TRBV6-1	13	many	.	TRBJ2-5	TGTGCCAGCAGTGGCGAGTTCCAAGAGACCCAGTACTTC	CASSGEFQETQYF
TRBV2	17	.	TRBD1	TRBJ2-7	TGTGCCAGCAGTGAATCTCCCCCGGGACAGGGCTTCCACGAGCAGTACTTC	CASSESPPGQGFHEQYF
TRBV4-1	18	many	.	TRBJ2-6	TGCGCCAGCAGCCAAATAGCTAGCCTGCGGGCTGGGGCCAACGTCCTGACTTTC	CASSQIASLRAGANVLTF
TRBV2	13	.	.	TRBJ1-2	TGTGCCAGCAGTGTAGAAGGGACGGATGGCTACACCTTC	CASSVEGTDGYTF
TRBV28	13	many	.	TRBJ2-2	TGTGCCAGCTCCCGACAGGTCGACGGGGAGCTGTTTTTT	CASSRQVDGELFF